The rows below give T cell receptor beta chains drawn from one sample of a study of PD-L1 blockade in urothelial cancer. Only in-frame clones appear in the TCRdb table, and some are missing; sequencing was by immunoSEQ multiplex PCR. Of some 63,000 clones in the sample, approximately 80% were seen once. The sequenced sample was PBMCs, obtained around atezolizumab (anti-PD-L1) treatment. The receptors here all came from a man aged 70-80 years with urothelial cancer. Each CDR3 is given with its conserved first and last residue. D genes are given only for firm matches. For some rows the clone size is stated as once, few or many, or as a class when expanded; others skip it.

v_call	clone_size	j_call	d_call	cdr3_aa	cdr3_nt
TRBV2	once	TRBJ2-3	TRBD2	CASSAGTSGDTQYF	TGTGCCAGCAGTGCCGGGACTAGCGGAGATACGCAGTATTTT
TRBV4-2	-	TRBJ2-1	-	CASSQDRTGANNEQFF	TGTGCCAGCAGCCAAGATAGAACAGGAGCTAACAATGAGCAGTTCTTC
TRBV19	-	TRBJ1-2	TRBD1	CASSIMAGGFYGYTF	TGTGCCAGTAGTATCATGGCAGGGGGATTCTATGGCTACACCTTC
TRBV6-1	-	TRBJ1-1	-	CASSDHGSNTEAFF	TGTGCCAGCAGTGACCACGGGAGTAACACTGAAGCTTTCTTT
TRBV11-2	once	TRBJ1-2	-	CASSLEGASNYGYTF	TGTGCCAGCAGCTTAGAGGGGGCTTCTAACTATGGCTACACCTTC
TRBV18	few	TRBJ2-7	TRBD1	CASSPGTVYEQYF	TGTGCCAGCTCGCCCGGGACAGTCTACGAGCAGTACTTC
TRBV30	-	TRBJ2-6	-	CAGNTGPGANVLTF	TGTGCCGGCAATACAGGACCTGGGGCCAACGTCCTGACTTTC
TRBV9	-	TRBJ2-3	TRBD2	CASSVVNGGYTDTQYF	TGTGCCAGCAGCGTAGTCAACGGGGGGTACACAGATACGCAGTATTTT
TRBV11-3	-	TRBJ1-3	-	CASSSRRVSGNTIYF	TGTGCCAGCAGCTCCCGCCGGGTCTCTGGAAACACCATATATTTT
TRBV5-1	-	TRBJ2-5	TRBD2	CASSLWGLAGGQETQYF	TGCGCCAGCAGCTTGTGGGGACTAGCGGGGGGGCAAGAGACCCAGTACTTC
TRBV7-8	-	TRBJ2-7	TRBD1	CASSLMGQSSYEQYF	TGTGCCAGCAGCTTAATGGGACAGTCCTCCTACGAGCAGTACTTC
TRBV6-1	-	TRBJ2-5	-	CASSEGGTYLETQYF	TGTGCCAGCAGTGAAGGGGGCACCTACTTAGAGACCCAGTACTTC
TRBV4-1	-	TRBJ1-1	-	CASSQEHSLNTEAFF	TGCGCCAGCAGCCAAGAACACAGCTTGAACACTGAAGCTTTCTTT
TRBV19	few	TRBJ2-5	-	CASKSTSLETQYF	TGTGCCAGTAAATCTACTAGCTTGGAGACCCAGTACTTC
TRBV27	-	TRBJ1-1	-	CASRGLENTEAFF	TGTGCCAGCAGGGGACTGGAGAACACTGAAGCTTTCTTT